Following are 2 T cell receptor beta chains from one sample sequenced in a study of response to subunit inactivated influenza vaccine listed by TCRdb under 2018. The library was prepared using RT-PCR. Instrument on record: Illumina HiSeq 2500. TCRdb ran its own pipeline on the public reads, namely fastp trimming at Q25 and MiXCR clone calling, and kept in-frame beta chains. When rows share a CDR3 protein, they turn into one entry using the most common DNA and genes. This sample lists almost 600,000 distinct CDR3 sequences; less than 15% were detected once. In total, the top ten clones hold over 8.5% of the sample. Specimen: PBMCs from blood, collected less than 13 days after vaccination. The receptors come from a man aged 50 to 59 who received an inactivated influenza vaccine. Donor details come from another sample of the same person, matched by shared clones.

The chain is built from TRBV10-3 and TRBJ2-7; possibly TRBD2 for D (6 bases). Germline V lookup: CDR1 ENHRY, CDR2 SYGVKD. V lost 4 bases to trimming and J lost 3 bases, with 13 bases between them. This CDR3 has 14 residues. The CDR3 is CAISAGLGGYEQYF. The DNA for the CDR3 is TGTGCCATCAGTGCGGGTTTGGGGGGCTACGAGCAGTACTTC.

The chain uses TRBV5-1 and TRBJ1-5, with a tentative D call TRBD1 (5 bases). The CDR3 extends over 13 amino acids. Germline V gene sequence: CDR1 SGHRS, CDR2 YFSETQ. Deletions cut 0 bases from V and 8 bases from J, with 9 bases between. The CDR3, as DNA: TGCGCCAGCAGCTTGGCGGGGGGGGAGCCCCAGCATTTT. Amino acids: CASSLAGGEPQHF.